These T cell receptor beta chains were read from a single sample in a study of T-cell memory formation after mild COVID-19. TCRdb itself ran the 5' RACE reads through MiXCR, one entry per CDR3 protein. The sample carries 300,000 to 350,000 distinct CDR3 sequences, roughly an eighth recorded once. The sequenced sample consisted of PBMCs or a T cell subset sorted from them (not recorded which). These receptors were collected from a man aged 18-30 years who had mild COVID-19 (a few samples of this study predate the infection). Cell type and time point are not known. Each CDR3 is given with its conserved first and last residue. D genes are given only for firm matches. The size field is filled for only some rows; it gives once, few, many or a size class.

j_call clone_size v_call d_call cdr3_nt cdr3_aa
TRBJ2-5 few TRBV11-2 TRBD2 TGTGCCAGCAGCCACTGGGACGGGAGGCAGACCCAGTACTTC CASSHWDGRQTQYF
TRBJ2-3 NA TRBV13 TRBD2 TGTGCCAGCAGCTACGGCGGGGGGAGGGGCACAGATACGCAGTATTTT CASSYGGGRGTDTQYF
TRBJ2-7 few TRBV19 TRBD1 TGTGCCACCCGGGGACAGAGCTCCTACGAGCAGTACTTC CATRGQSSYEQYF
TRBJ1-6 NA TRBV6-5 NA TGTGCCAGCAGTTCCCTCCTGAATTCACCCCTCCACTTT CASSSLLNSPLHF
TRBJ2-7 NA TRBV11-1 NA TGTGCCAGCAGCCCAGTGGCCCTCTCCTACGAGCAGTACTTC CASSPVALSYEQYF
TRBJ2-5 few TRBV20-1 NA TGCAGTGCTAGAAATTCGAGAGCCGGAGAGACCCAGTACTTC CSARNSRAGETQYF
TRBJ1-2 NA TRBV4-2 NA TGTGCCAGCAGCCAAGAGCCAGATCTTAGCTATGGCTACACCTTC CASSQEPDLSYGYTF
TRBJ2-1 few TRBV7-9 NA TGTGCCAGCAGCGAAGCACAGGGATTCAATGAGCAGTTCTTC CASSEAQGFNEQFF
TRBJ2-2 few TRBV7-2 NA TGTGCCAGCAGCTTAGTGAGCATCTACACCGGGGAGCTGTTTTTT CASSLVSIYTGELFF
TRBJ1-3 few TRBV7-2 NA TGTGCCAGCAGCTCTTCAGCGGTTGCTCTGGGAAACACCATATATTTT CASSSSAVALGNTIYF
TRBJ2-6 few TRBV7-9 TRBD1 TGTGCCAGCAGCTCCTGGGACAGGGTGGCCGGGGCCAACGTCCTGACTTTC CASSSWDRVAGANVLTF
TRBJ2-5 many TRBV7-2 NA TGTGCCAGCAGCTTAGTGGCAGGGGCGGGGGAGACCCAGTACTTC CASSLVAGAGETQYF
TRBJ2-1 few TRBV4-3 TRBD2 TGCGCCAGCAGCCAGGCGGGACTAGCGGACTACAATGAGCAGTTCTTC CASSQAGLADYNEQFF
TRBJ2-1 many TRBV27 NA TGTGCCAGCAGCCGTGCGGGGTGGAATGAGCAGTTCTTC CASSRAGWNEQFF
TRBJ1-2 few TRBV4-1 NA TGCGCCAGCAGCCAAGAGTCGGGGCAGGGGCGCACCTATGGCTACACCTTC CASSQESGQGRTYGYTF
TRBJ2-1 NA TRBV9 TRBD2 TGTGCCAGCAGCGGGGAAATTGGACTAGCGGGGCGCGGGGATGAGCAGTTCTTC CASSGEIGLAGRGDEQFF
TRBJ2-7 NA TRBV20-1 NA TGCAGTGCTAGAAAGAGCCCGAGAGCCTACGAGCAGTACTTC CSARKSPRAYEQYF
TRBJ2-3 few TRBV7-2 TRBD2 TGTGCCAGCAGCTTAGGGCGGGGGGCTAGCACAGATACGCAGTATTTT CASSLGRGASTDTQYF
TRBJ2-2 few TRBV7-7 TRBD1 TGTGCCGCAGGGGGTTTTTCCGGGGAGCTGTTTTTT CAAGGFSGELFF
TRBJ2-3 few TRBV20-1 NA TGCAGTGCGGGGGGCCCGAGCACAGATACGCAGTATTTT CSAGGPSTDTQYF
TRBJ2-7 few TRBV27 TRBD2 TGTGCCAGCAGGCGACTAGCGGGGTGGGAGCAGTACTTC CASRRLAGWEQYF
TRBJ1-5 once TRBV27 NA TGTGCCAGCAGTATGCTCCGGGGTCAGCCCCAGCATTTT CASSMLRGQPQHF
TRBJ2-5 NA TRBV5-1 TRBD2 TGCGCCAGAAGCTCGGGGCGCAGGGTGCCGGGGGGGGCCCAGTACTTC CARSSGRRVPGGAQYF
TRBJ2-7 few TRBV4-1 NA TGCGCCAGCAGCCAAGCGCCGGCCTACGAGCAGTACTTC CASSQAPAYEQYF
TRBJ2-1 NA TRBV5-1 NA TGCGCCAGCAGCTCTGGATCTAGCGCGACCTACAATGAGCAGTTCTTC CASSSGSSATYNEQFF
TRBJ2-3 few TRBV6-2/TRBV6-3 NA TGTGCCAGCAGATTTCGGGCAGATACGCAGTATTTT CASRFRADTQYF
TRBJ2-1 NA TRBV5-1 TRBD1 TGCGCCAGCAGCCCCATAATGGGACAGGGCTTCGGTGAGCAGTTCTTC CASSPIMGQGFGEQFF
TRBJ2-3 NA TRBV29-1 TRBD1 TGCAGCGTTGAAGGGACAGGGGCTTACACAGATACGCAGTATTTT CSVEGTGAYTDTQYF
TRBJ2-2 few TRBV11-2 NA TGTGCCAGCACCATAAGGTCCGGGGAGCTGTTTTTT CASTIRSGELFF
TRBJ2-1 few TRBV15 NA TGTGCCACCAGTGAGGGCCGATTTGATGAGCAGTTCTTC CATSEGRFDEQFF
TRBJ1-1 few TRBV7-9 NA TGTGCCAGCAGCTCCAGGATCCAGAACACTGAAGCTTTCTTT CASSSRIQNTEAFF
TRBJ2-1 few TRBV12-5 NA TGTGCTAGTGGTTTGAGTCGCGGCAATGAGCAGTTCTTC CASGLSRGNEQFF
TRBJ2-5 NA TRBV10-3 TRBD2 TGTGCCATCAGTGAGGTGGTAGCGGGGAAAGAGACCCAGTACTTC CAISEVVAGKETQYF
TRBJ2-7 few TRBV19 TRBD1 TGTGCCAGTAGCAAACTCCGGACAGGCACCTACGAGCAGTACTTC CASSKLRTGTYEQYF
TRBJ1-5 NA TRBV20-1 TRBD1 TGCAGTGCTAGTCGCAGAGGGGGCCAGCCCCAGCATTTT CSASRRGGQPQHF
TRBJ2-1 few TRBV20-1 TRBD2 TGCAGTGCTAGAGTAGGGACTACCTACGATGAGCAGTTCTTC CSARVGTTYDEQFF
TRBJ2-5 few TRBV7-6 NA TGTGCCAGCAGCTTAGGTGTTAGGATCCAAGAGACCCAGTACTTC CASSLGVRIQETQYF
TRBJ2-2 many TRBV5-1 NA TGCGCCAGCAGCTTGGCCGGTGGGACCGGGGAGCTGTTTTTT CASSLAGGTGELFF
TRBJ1-3 NA TRBV6-5 NA TGTGCCAGCAGTTACTCGCTGGGGGCCGGAAACACCATATATTTT CASSYSLGAGNTIYF
TRBJ2-7 few TRBV6-2/TRBV6-3 NA TGTGCCAGCAGTTTGAAAGGGTATAACTACGAGCAGTACTTC CASSLKGYNYEQYF
TRBJ2-1 few TRBV20-1 NA TGCAGTGCTCTCATGCATGAGCAGTTCTTC CSALMHEQFF
TRBJ2-2 NA TRBV9 TRBD1 TGTGCCAGCGCCAGACAGGGTAATATGGGGGAGCTGTTTTTT CASARQGNMGELFF
TRBJ2-6 NA TRBV10-3 NA TGTGCCATCACAAACGACAGGCAAGAGGCTGGGGCCAACGTCCTGACTTTC CAITNDRQEAGANVLTF
TRBJ1-2 few TRBV7-9 NA TGTGCCAGCTCCCACCCGACGAAGACCGGCACTTGGGGCTACACCTTC CASSHPTKTGTWGYTF
TRBJ2-3 few TRBV12-3/TRBV12-4 NA TGTGCCAGCACCTGGACAGCCACCGTCCGTACGCAGTATTTT CASTWTATVRTQYF
TRBJ1-5 NA TRBV12-3/TRBV12-4 TRBD1 TGTGCCAGCAGTCCGCGGACAGGGGGCGGCAATCAGCCCCAGCATTTT CASSPRTGGGNQPQHF
TRBJ2-5 few TRBV29-1 NA TGCATCGCCCACACCAACCAAGAGACCCAGTACTTC CIAHTNQETQYF
TRBJ2-2 NA TRBV7-2 TRBD2 TGTGCCAGCAGCTTAGGAGTAGCGGGGGGCGGGGAGCTGTTTTTT CASSLGVAGGGELFF
TRBJ1-1 few TRBV7-9 NA TGTGCCAGCAGCGGTGGGTCCACTGAAGCTTTCTTT CASSGGSTEAFF
TRBJ2-5 NA TRBV6-5 NA TGTGCCAGCAGTTACTCGTCTGCGCTGGGACAAGAGACCCAGTACTTC CASSYSSALGQETQYF
TRBJ2-1 few TRBV7-6 NA TGTGCCAGCAGCTCCCCCGGGGTGGATGGTCTGTTCTTC CASSSPGVDGLFF
TRBJ2-2 NA TRBV7-9 TRBD2 TGTGCCAGCAGCGGACTAGCGGTCCCCCCAACCGGGGAGCTGTTTTTT CASSGLAVPPTGELFF
TRBJ2-3 few TRBV4-3 TRBD2 TGCGCCAGCAGCCCAGAGCCGCTAGCGGGGGGCCTCACAGATACGCAGTATTTT CASSPEPLAGGLTDTQYF
TRBJ1-6 NA TRBV20-1 NA TGCAGTGCCTTAGGCTGGGGCGTAGGTTCACCCCTCCACTTT CSALGWGVGSPLHF